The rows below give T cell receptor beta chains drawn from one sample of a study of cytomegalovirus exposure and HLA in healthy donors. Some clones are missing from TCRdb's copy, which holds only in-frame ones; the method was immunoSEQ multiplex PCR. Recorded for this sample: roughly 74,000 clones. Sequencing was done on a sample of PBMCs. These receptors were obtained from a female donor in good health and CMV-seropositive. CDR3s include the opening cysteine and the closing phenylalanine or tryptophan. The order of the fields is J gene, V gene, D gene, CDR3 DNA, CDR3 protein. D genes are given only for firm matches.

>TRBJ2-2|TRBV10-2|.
TGCGCCAGCAGTGTGCAGGGCTCCACCGGGGAGCTGTTTTTT
CASSVQGSTGELFF
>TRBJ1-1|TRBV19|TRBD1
TGTGCCAGTAGTAGAACTACAGGGGCCGGCGCTGAAGCTTTCTTT
CASSRTTGAGAEAFF
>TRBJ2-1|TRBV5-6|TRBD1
TGTGCCAGCAGCAAAGACAGGGACGGTGAGCAGTTCTTC
CASSKDRDGEQFF
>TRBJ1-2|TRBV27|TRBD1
TGTGCCAGCAGTTTACTACCGGGACAGGGGGCGGGTGGCTACACCTTC
CASSLLPGQGAGGYTF
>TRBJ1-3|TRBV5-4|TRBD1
TGTGCCAGCAGCTCTACTCGACAGGGTGGTGGAAACACCATATATTTT
CASSSTRQGGGNTIYF
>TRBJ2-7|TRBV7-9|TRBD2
TGTGCCAGCAGCTCCCTAGCGGCAGAGCTGGGGATCGAGCAGTACTTC
CASSSLAAELGIEQYF
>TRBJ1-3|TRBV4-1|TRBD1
TGCGCCAGCAGCAGCCGGGACAGGGGGCAAGTTGGAAACACCATATATTTT
CASSSRDRGQVGNTIYF
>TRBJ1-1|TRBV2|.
TGTGCCAGCAGTGACGTTGACACTGAAGCTTTCTTT
CASSDVDTEAFF
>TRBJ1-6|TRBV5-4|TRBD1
TGTGCCAGCAGCTTGGCCGGAACAGGGGGCAATTCACCCCTCCACTTT
CASSLAGTGGNSPLHF
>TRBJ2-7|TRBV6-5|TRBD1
TGTGCCAGCAACCCGACAGGGCCACACTACGAGCAGTACTTC
CASNPTGPHYEQYF
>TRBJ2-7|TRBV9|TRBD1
TGTGCCAGCAGCGTAGGACAGGGAAGGTACGAGCAGTACTTC
CASSVGQGRYEQYF
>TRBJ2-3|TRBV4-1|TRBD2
TGCGCCAGCAGCCAAGCGTCACTAGCGGGAGACACAGATACGCAGTATTTT
CASSQASLAGDTDTQYF
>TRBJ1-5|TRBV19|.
TGTGCCAGTAGTATGTGGGGGACACTCTATAGCAATCAGCCCCAGCATTTT
CASSMWGTLYSNQPQHF
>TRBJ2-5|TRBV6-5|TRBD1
TGTGCCAGCAGAACGGACAGGGCAGGGTCCCAGTACTTC
CASRTDRAGSQYF
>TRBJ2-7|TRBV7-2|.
TGTGCCAGCAGCTTCGGGGGTAACAGCTACGAGCAGTACTTC
CASSFGGNSYEQYF
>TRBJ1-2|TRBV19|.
TGTGCCGGACCTAGACAGGATGGCTACACCTTC
CAGPRQDGYTF
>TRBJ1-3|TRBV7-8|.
TGTGCCAGCAGCTTAGTTTTACAGGGTACTGGAAACACCATATATTTT
CASSLVLQGTGNTIYF
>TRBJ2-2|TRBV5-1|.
TGCGCCAGCAGCCCGGGGACTGTTAACACCGGGGAGCTGTTTTTT
CASSPGTVNTGELFF
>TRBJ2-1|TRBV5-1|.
TGCGCCAGCAGCTTGGGCGGAAGCTCCTACAATGAGCAGTTCTTC
CASSLGGSSYNEQFF
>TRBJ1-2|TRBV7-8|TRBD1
TGTGCCAGCAGCTCCACAATTATATGGGACAGGGCGCTCTATGGCTACACCTTC
CASSSTIIWDRALYGYTF
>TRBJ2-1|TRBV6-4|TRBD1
TGTGCCAGCAACGTGGAACAGGGGGTAGGGGAGCAGTTCTTC
CASNVEQGVGEQFF
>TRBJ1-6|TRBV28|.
TGTGCCAGCAGTTTTGGCCAGGGGAATTCACCCCTCCACTTT
CASSFGQGNSPLHF
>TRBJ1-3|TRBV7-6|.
TGTGCCAGCAGCTTAGGGGCCGGTGGATGGGGAAACACCATATATTTT
CASSLGAGGWGNTIYF
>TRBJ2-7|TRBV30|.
TGTGCCTGGAGTGTAGACAGGCTTTCCTACGAGCAGTACTTC
CAWSVDRLSYEQYF
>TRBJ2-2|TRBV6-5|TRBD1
TGTGCCATTCGTTGGGACAGAGACACCGGGGAGCTGTTTTTT
CAIRWDRDTGELFF
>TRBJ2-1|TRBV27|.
TGTGCCAGCAGTTTAACGGGAGCAGACTACAATGAGCAGTTCTTC
CASSLTGADYNEQFF
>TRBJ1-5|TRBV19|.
TGTGCCAGTTCCCCAGGGGCCTCGGGTCAGCCCCAGCATTTT
CASSPGASGQPQHF
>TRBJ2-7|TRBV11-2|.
TGTGCCAGCAGCTCCCGGGGGAGCCAGGTCAACGAGCAGTACTTC
CASSSRGSQVNEQYF
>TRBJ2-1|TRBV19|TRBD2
TGTGCCAGTGCTTCCGGGACTAGCGGGAGAAGGTATGAGCAGTTCTTC
CASASGTSGRRYEQFF
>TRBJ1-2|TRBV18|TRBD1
TGTGCCAGCTCGCCGACAGGGGGCGCTAACTATGGCTACACCTTC
CASSPTGGANYGYTF
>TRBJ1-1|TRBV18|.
TGTGCCAGCTCCGGGACATCCATGAACACTGAAGCTTTCTTT
CASSGTSMNTEAFF
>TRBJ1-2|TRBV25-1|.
TGTGCCAGCAGCGAAACAGGTACCGCCTATGGCTACACCTTC
CASSETGTAYGYTF
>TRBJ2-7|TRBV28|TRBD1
TGTGCCAGCAACCTCGGACAGGGGAACGAGCAGTACTTC
CASNLGQGNEQYF
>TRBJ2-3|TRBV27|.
TGTGCCAGCAGTTTATCTCTCTCAGATACGCAGTATTTT
CASSLSLSDTQYF
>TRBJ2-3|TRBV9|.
TGTGCCAGCAGCCCCGGGACAATGATCGGGGCAGATACGCAGTATTTT
CASSPGTMIGADTQYF
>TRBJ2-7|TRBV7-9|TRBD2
TGTGCCAGCAGCTCCGGACTAGGTTTGGGCGAGCAGTACTTC
CASSSGLGLGEQYF
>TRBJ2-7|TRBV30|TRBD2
TGTGCCTGGAGTAAACTAGCGGGGGGCGAGCAGTACTTC
CAWSKLAGGEQYF
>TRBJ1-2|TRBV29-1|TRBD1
TGCAGCGTTGAGTTCGGACAGGCGTTTAACTATGGCTACACCTTC
CSVEFGQAFNYGYTF
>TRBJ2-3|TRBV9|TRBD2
TGTGCCAGCAGCGTCCCCCTGGCGGGAGGCCCCACAGATACGCAGTATTTT
CASSVPLAGGPTDTQYF
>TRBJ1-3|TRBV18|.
TGTGCCAGCTCACCTGTCCTTAACCGCGCTGGAAACACCATATATTTT
CASSPVLNRAGNTIYF
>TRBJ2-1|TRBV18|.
TGTGCCAGCTCACCAATTGGCCCCCCAGGGTACAATGAGCAGTTCTTC
CASSPIGPPGYNEQFF
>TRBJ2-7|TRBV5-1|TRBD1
TGCGCCAGCAGCTTGTACAGGGGAACCTACGAGCAGTACTTC
CASSLYRGTYEQYF
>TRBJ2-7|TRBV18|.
TGTGCCAGCTCACCATATAGAGGACAGCCGTACGAGCAGTACTTC
CASSPYRGQPYEQYF
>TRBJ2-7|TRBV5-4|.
TGTGCCAGCAGCTTGGACGGTCTACTATACGAGCAGTACTTC
CASSLDGLLYEQYF
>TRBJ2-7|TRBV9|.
TGTGCCAGCAGCTTACACCCGCGGGACTCTTCCTACGAGCAGTACTTC
CASSLHPRDSSYEQYF
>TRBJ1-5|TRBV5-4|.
TGTGCCAGCAGCGAGCAGGGGCAGGATCAGCCCCAGCATTTT
CASSEQGQDQPQHF
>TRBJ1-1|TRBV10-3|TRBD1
TGTGCCATCAGTGAGGCGGGACAGGGTACTGAAGCTTTCTTT
CAISEAGQGTEAFF
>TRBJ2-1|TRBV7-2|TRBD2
TGTGCCAGCAGTTCTAGCGGGAGGGTGGTAAATGAGCAGTTCTTC
CASSSSGRVVNEQFF
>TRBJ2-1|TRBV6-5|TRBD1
TGTGCCAGCAGTTACTCGTTCGGGCAAGGGGGCCATGAGCAGTTCTTC
CASSYSFGQGGHEQFF
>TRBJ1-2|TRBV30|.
TGTGCCTCCCAAAGGACAGCAGACTATGGCTACACCTTC
CASQRTADYGYTF
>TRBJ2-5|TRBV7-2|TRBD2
TGTGCCAGCAGCTTAGATGGGCGGGGGGCGGAGACCCAGTACTTC
CASSLDGRGAETQYF
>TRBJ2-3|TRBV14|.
TGTGCCAGCAGCCAGCCAGGCGGACTTTACGGGACAGATACGCAGTATTTT
CASSQPGGLYGTDTQYF
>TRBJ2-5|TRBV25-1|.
TGTGCCAGCAGTGAACCGGGTGGGGAGGAGACCCAGTACTTC
CASSEPGGEETQYF
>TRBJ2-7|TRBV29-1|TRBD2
TGCAGCGCCCGGACTAGCGGGACCTCGAGCTCCTACGAGCAGTACTTC
CSARTSGTSSSYEQYF
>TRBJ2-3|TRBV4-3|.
TGCGCCAGCAGCCCCCAACCTGGGAGTAGCACAGATACGCAGTATTTT
CASSPQPGSSTDTQYF
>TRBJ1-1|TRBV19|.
TGTGCCAGTAGTCCCAGACAGGATGCGTGGGCTGAAGCTTTCTTT
CASSPRQDAWAEAFF
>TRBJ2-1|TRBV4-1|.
TGCGCCAGCAGCCGTCTGAGCTCCTACAATGAGCAGTTCTTC
CASSRLSSYNEQFF
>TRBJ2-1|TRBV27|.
TGTGCCAGCAGTTTAGGGCAGTTCTCCTACAATGAGCAGTTCTTC
CASSLGQFSYNEQFF
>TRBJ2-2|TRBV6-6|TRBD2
TGTGCCAGCAGTTTAGCGGGGGACACCGGGGAGCTGTTTTTT
CASSLAGDTGELFF
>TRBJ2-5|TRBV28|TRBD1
TGTGCCGAATCGGGACAGGGAACTGGCGAGACCCAGTACTTC
CAESGQGTGETQYF